This entry lists 18 T cell receptor beta chains sequenced from one sample in a study of neurological immune-mediated disorders (dated by TCRdb to between 2018 and 2021). Library creation used 5' RACE. Sequencing was performed on an Illumina HiSeq 2500. In TCRdb, the public reads were trimmed at Q25 with fastp and aligned with MiXCR, with productive beta chains retained. Under each unique CDR3 protein, matching rows form one entry showing the most common genes and DNA. The sample data list 25,000 to 30,000 distinct CDR3 sequences, and approximately 20% of these were observed just once. The ten largest make up 25% to 30% of the sample. The specimen sequenced was CD4+ T cells from blood. The receptors stem from a man in his forties or fifties with HTLV-1-associated myelopathy (HAM/TSP).

This clonotype was seen ten or more times. The CDR3 region is CAITDGNSNEKLFF. The CDR3 nucleotides read TGTGCCATCACGGACGGAAATTCTAATGAAAAACTGTTTTTT. The J gene is TRBJ1-4, the V gene TRBV7-9; D is ambiguous. The CDR3 runs to 14 residues. V gave up 10 bases and J gave up 3 bases, with 15 bases separating them. Germline values: CDR1 SEHNR, CDR2 FQNEAQ (reference sequence). The whole variable domain, remainder taken from reference TRBV7-9 and TRBJ1-4, is DTGVSQNPRHKITKRGQNVTFRCDPISEHNRLYWYRQTLGQGPEFLTYFQNEAQLEKSRLLSDRFSAERPKGSFSTLEIQRTEQGDSAMYLCAITDGNSNEKLFFGSGTQLSVL.

This clonotype was observed many times. This rearrangement joins TRBV24-1 to TRBJ2-1, with 10 bases aligning to TRBD2. Per germline, CDR1 KGHDR and CDR2 SFDVKD. V lost 0 bases, J lost 7 bases, and 8 bases stayed unmatched. There are 17 residues in the CDR3. DNA of the CDR3: TGTGCCACCAGTGATTTGGGGCTAGCGGGAGCGGGAAATGAGCAGTTCTTC. It encodes CATSDLGLAGAGNEQFF.

V usage is TRBV20-1 and J usage is TRBJ2-3; 11 nucleotides align to TRBD2. Germline V gives CDR1 DFQATT, CDR2 SNEGSKA (reference sequence). CDR3 length equals 15 residues. Germline trimming cut 5 bases from V and 5 bases from J; bases unmatched to any gene: 9. The CDR3 spells CSAYSGGVGGDTQYF. The CDR3 DNA is TGCAGTGCTTATAGCGGGGGGGTGGGTGGAGATACGCAGTATTTT.

This clonotype was seen at least ten times. V usage is TRBV3-1 and J usage is TRBJ2-7; tentatively, D is TRBD1 or TRBD2 (6 bases each). Trimming stripped 6 bases from V and 12 bases from J, with 27 bases between. Germline values: CDR1 LGHDT, CDR2 YNNKEL (reference sequence). The CDR3 consists of 15 residues. This CDR3 is CASSQGGLGGQSPYF. The CDR3 DNA reads TGTGCCAGCAGTCAGGGAGGTCTGGGGGGCCAGTCCCCGTACTTC.

This clonotype came up many times. As DNA, the CDR3 is TGTGCCACCAGCAGAGGGTCGGTAACCGGGGAGCTGTTTTTT. Protein product: CATSRGSVTGELFF. The genes are TRBV15 and TRBJ2-2; no reliable D call. Trimming shortened V by 1 base and J by 5 bases, and 8 bases separated the two germline ends. This CDR3 has 14 amino acids. CDR1 LNHNV and CDR2 YYDKDF come from the germline V gene (reference sequence).

This clonotype appeared many times. The chain joins TRBV20-1 to TRBJ2-3, with D perhaps given as TRBD1 or TRBD2 (5 bases each). The CDR3 loop spans 17 amino acids. Germline V gene sequence: CDR1 DFQATT, CDR2 SNEGSKA (reference sequence). V shed 1 base and J shed 1 base, with 18 bases lying between them. CDR3 protein: CSARARKYGTGTDTQYF. In DNA form, the CDR3 reads TGCAGTGCTAGAGCTCGTAAATACGGGACCGGCACAGATACGCAGTATTTT.

The sample holds many counts of this clonotype. This chain connects TRBV5-8 to TRBJ2-1, with no clear D. Germline CDR1 SGHTS, CDR2 YDEGEE. CDR3 length: 14 amino acids. V gave up 0 bases and J gave up 2 bases, with 6 bases separating them. CDR3 protein: CASSLGLAYNEQFF. In nucleotides, the CDR3 is TGTGCCAGCAGCTTGGGCCTAGCCTACAATGAGCAGTTCTTC.

The gene calls are TRBV7-6 and TRBJ1-1, with D unresolved. Germline CDR1 is SGHVS and CDR2 is FNYEAQ. Trimming stripped 1 base from V and 4 bases from J, with 13 bases between. This CDR3 spans 15 amino acids. This CDR3 is CASSLDAPGSTEAFF. CDR3 bases: TGTGCCAGCAGCTTAGATGCCCCCGGGAGCACTGAAGCTTTCTTT. Full variable domain (missing parts from reference TRBV7-6 and TRBJ1-1): GAGVSQSPRYKVTKRGQDVALRCDPISGHVSLYWYRQALGQGPEFLTYFNYEAQQDKSGLPNDRFSAERPEGSISTLTIQRTEQRDSAMYRCASSLDAPGSTEAFFGQGTRLTVV.

The sample holds many counts of this clonotype. At one end, the junction sequence differs from germline, possibly due to a read error. The CDR3 DNA is TGTGCCAGCAGACCGAGCGGGGGGGCGGTGGTCTTC. Encoded protein: CASRPSGGAVVF. The chain joins TRBV27 to TRBJ2-1; 10 bases match TRBD2. The CDR3 length is 12 residues. Germline V lookup: CDR1 MNHEY, CDR2 SMNVEV (reference sequence).

In its sample, this clonotype was seen many times. The chain has TRBV3-1 and TRBJ2-7, with 14 bases fitting TRBD2. V was clipped by 4 bases and J by 5 bases; unmatched bases: 4. The CDR3 runs to 15 residues. CDR1 and CDR2 from the germline V gene are LGHDT and YNNKEL (reference sequence). In DNA, the CDR3 is TGTGCCAGCAGCCGAGGACTAGCGGGGGGCAACGAGCAGTACTTC. Its translation is CASSRGLAGGNEQYF.

The V and J genes are TRBV3-1 and TRBJ2-1; 7 bases fit TRBD1. Per the germline V gene, CDR1 is LGHDT and CDR2 is YNNKEL (reference sequence). J lost 7 bases, V lost 3 bases, and 6 bases had no gene match. The CDR3 contains 14 residues. For the CDR3, the DNA is TGTGCCAGCAGCCAGAGAGACAGGGCAAATGAGCAGTTCTTC. Translated: CASSQRDRANEQFF.

Ten or more counts support this clonotype. The CDR3 DNA is TGTGCCAGCAGCTTGGTGGGTCAGCCCCAGCATTTT. Translated, it gives CASSLVGQPQHF. V is TRBV5-6 and J is TRBJ1-5; D is unclear. V was cut by 0 bases and J by 6 bases, with 4 bases left in between. The CDR3 has 12 amino acids. The germline CDR1 and CDR2 sequences are SGHDT and YYEEEE.

This clonotype has a handful of counts. This chain connects TRBV29-1 to TRBJ2-3; D remains ambiguous. The CDR3 extends over 11 amino acids. CDR1 is SQVTM, CDR2 ANQGSEA, per germline. Trimming removed 7 bases from V and 4 bases from J, with 9 bases in between. CDR3 bases: TGCAGCGCTGGAGAATCAGATACGCAGTATTTT. It specifies CSAGESDTQYF.

This clonotype was observed at least ten times. The chain combines TRBV7-6 with TRBJ1-4; weak D call: TRBD1 (5 bases). In germline, CDR1 is SGHVS, CDR2 FNYEAQ. The V and J ends lost 5 bases and 5 bases respectively, with 6 bases between them. The CDR3 is 12 residues long. CDR3 amino acids: CASSRTNEKLFF. Written as DNA, the CDR3 is TGTGCCAGCAGCAGGACAAATGAAAAACTGTTTTTT.

This clonotype was seen ten or more times. This chain joins TRBV24-1 and TRBJ2-2, with D uncertain. The germline CDR1 and CDR2 sequences are KGHDR and SFDVKD. Trimming cost V 3 bases and J 2 bases, with 6 bases left between them. The CDR3 loop spans 14 amino acids. CDR3 sequence reads: CATSDVSNTGELFF. The CDR3 coding sequence is TGTGCCACCAGTGATGTCAGCAACACCGGGGAGCTGTTTTTT.

The rearrangement joins TRBV20-1 to TRBJ2-3; D gene ambiguous. The CDR3 is 13 amino acids. Germline CDR1 and CDR2: DFQATT and SNEGSKA (reference sequence). V was pared by 1 base and J by 6 bases, with 11 bases between. CDR3 in amino acids: CSARGGSGDTQYF. The CDR3 DNA sequence: TGCAGTGCTAGAGGTGGATCCGGGGATACGCAGTATTTT.

In this sample, this clonotype turned up many times. The chain is built from TRBV6-5 and TRBJ2-3, with D hard to call. In germline, CDR1 is MNHEY, CDR2 SVGAGI. The germline V and J ends were trimmed by 2 bases and 6 bases, with 9 bases remaining between them. There are 13 residues in the CDR3. Here the CDR3 reads CASSYDPRDTQYF. CDR3 bases: TGTGCCAGCAGTTACGACCCCAGGGATACGCAGTATTTT.

This clonotype is classed as medium-sized. The rearrangement uses TRBV18 and TRBJ1-5; D is ambiguous. Germline values: CDR1 KGHSH, CDR2 LQKENI. V was trimmed by 3 bases and J by 4 bases, leaving 7 bases between them. The CDR3 totals 13 residues. CDR3 residues: CASSPGINQPQHF. The CDR3 DNA is TGTGCCAGCTCACCGGGCATTAATCAGCCCCAGCATTTT.